This T cell receptor beta chain is from a study of blood T cell repertoires in COVID-19. Study information: Acute and convalescent COVID-19 samples came from the United States, Italy and Spain. Sources were T cells, B-cell-depleted T cells, or PBMCs; the material itself was cDNA or gDNA.

The data were produced by immunoSEQ multiplex PCR, yet TCRdb's version contains in-frame clones alone and is incomplete. The sample shows about 160,000 clones, approximately 83% of them seen only once. The V end lost 3 bases, the J end lost 9 bases, and 9 bases lay between the germline ends. From germline, CDR1 is MGHDK and CDR2 SYGVNS. The CDR3 consists of 13 residues. This clonotype was obtained from a man between 65 and 79 years old who had recovered from COVID-19. V usage is TRBV25-1 and J usage is TRBJ1-6; TRBD1 might be the D (5 bases). Sequencing was performed on peripheral blood. For the CDR3, the DNA is TGTGCCAGCAGTGACAGGGATACTTCACCCCTCCACTTT. It encodes CASSDRDTSPLHF.